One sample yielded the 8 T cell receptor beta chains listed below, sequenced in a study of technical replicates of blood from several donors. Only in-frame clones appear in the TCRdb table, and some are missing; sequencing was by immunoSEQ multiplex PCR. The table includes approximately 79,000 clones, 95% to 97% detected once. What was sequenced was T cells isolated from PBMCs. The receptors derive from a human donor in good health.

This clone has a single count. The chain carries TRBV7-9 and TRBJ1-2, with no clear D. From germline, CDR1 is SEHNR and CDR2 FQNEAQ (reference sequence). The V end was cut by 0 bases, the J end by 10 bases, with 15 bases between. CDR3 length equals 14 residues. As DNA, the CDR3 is TGTGCCAGCAGCTTAGCGTATTTGGGGAGGGCCTACACCTTC. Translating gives CASSLAYLGRAYTF. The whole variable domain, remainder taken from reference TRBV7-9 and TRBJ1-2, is DTGVSQNPRHKITKRGQNVTFRCDPISEHNRLYWYRQTLGQGPEFLTYFQNEAQLEKSRLLSDRFSAERPKGSFSTLEIQRTEQGDSAMYLCASSLAYLGRAYTFGSGTRLTVV.

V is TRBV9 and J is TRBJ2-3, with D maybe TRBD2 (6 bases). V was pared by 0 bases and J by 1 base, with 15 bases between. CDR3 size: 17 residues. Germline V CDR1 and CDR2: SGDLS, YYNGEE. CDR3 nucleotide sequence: TGTGCCAGCAGCGTAGGTGGAGGGAGGTTTGGCACAGATACGCAGTATTTT. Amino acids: CASSVGGGRFGTDTQYF.

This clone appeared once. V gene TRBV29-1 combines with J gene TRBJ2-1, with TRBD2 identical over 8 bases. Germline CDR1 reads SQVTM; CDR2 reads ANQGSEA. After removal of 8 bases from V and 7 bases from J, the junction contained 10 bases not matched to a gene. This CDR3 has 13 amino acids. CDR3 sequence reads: CSHAGLVINEQFF. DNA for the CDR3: TGCAGCCACGCGGGACTAGTGATAAATGAGCAGTTCTTC.

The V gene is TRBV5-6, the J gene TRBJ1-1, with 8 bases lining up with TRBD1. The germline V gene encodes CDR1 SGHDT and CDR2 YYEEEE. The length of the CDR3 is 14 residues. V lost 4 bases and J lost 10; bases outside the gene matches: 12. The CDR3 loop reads CASSGRRQGRSAFF. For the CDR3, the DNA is TGTGCCAGCAGCGGCAGGCGACAGGGGAGGTCAGCTTTCTTT. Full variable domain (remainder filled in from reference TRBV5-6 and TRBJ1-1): DAGVTQSPTHLIKTRGQQVTLRCSPKSGHDTVSWYQQALGQGPQFIFQYYEEEERQRGNFPDRFSGHQFPNYSSELNVNALLLGDSALYLCASSGRRQGRSAFFGQGTRLTVV.

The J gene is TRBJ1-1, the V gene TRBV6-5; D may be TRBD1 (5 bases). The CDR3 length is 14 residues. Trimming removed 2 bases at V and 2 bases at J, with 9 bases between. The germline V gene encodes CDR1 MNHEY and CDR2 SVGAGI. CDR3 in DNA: TGTGCCAGCAGTTACGGGGCACCTAACACTGAAGCTTTCTTT. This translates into CASSYGAPNTEAFF.

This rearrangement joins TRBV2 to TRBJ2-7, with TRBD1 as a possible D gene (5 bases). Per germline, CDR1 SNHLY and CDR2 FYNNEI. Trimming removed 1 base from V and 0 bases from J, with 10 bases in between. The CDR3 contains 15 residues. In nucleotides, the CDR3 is TGTGCCAGCAGTGAAGGCAGGGCAACCTCCTACGAGCAGTACTTC. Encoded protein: CASSEGRATSYEQYF.

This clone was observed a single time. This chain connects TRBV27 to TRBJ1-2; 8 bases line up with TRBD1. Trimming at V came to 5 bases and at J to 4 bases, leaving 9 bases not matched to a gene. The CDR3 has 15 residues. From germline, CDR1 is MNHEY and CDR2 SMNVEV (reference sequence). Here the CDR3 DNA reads TGTGCCAGCAGTCCCGGACAGGGAATCGTCTATGGCTACACCTTC. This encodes CASSPGQGIVYGYTF.

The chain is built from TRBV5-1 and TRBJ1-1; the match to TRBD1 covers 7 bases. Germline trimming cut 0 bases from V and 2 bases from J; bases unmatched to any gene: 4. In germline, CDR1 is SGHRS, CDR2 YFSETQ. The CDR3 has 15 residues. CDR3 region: CASSLETGFNTEAFF. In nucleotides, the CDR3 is TGCGCCAGCAGCTTGGAGACAGGGTTTAACACTGAAGCTTTCTTT.